Reported below is one T cell receptor (beta chain). Its target is not known. These data are taken from a study of cytomegalovirus exposure and HLA in healthy donors. Whole-study context: The study's early data release held roughly 91 million unique TCRs from HLA-typed donors. The study, taken as a whole, reports: Within an earlier analysis, most TCR beta V segments proved productive either about 87% or about 30% of the time.

PCR primers comprised 60 Vbeta and 13 Jbeta primers. The assay was immunoSEQ multiplex PCR, and TCRdb's table has in-frame clones only and misses some. The sample holds around 100,000 clones; more than 75% are singletons and the top ten take about 5%. The CDR3 has 13 amino acids. V was shortened by 5 bases and J by 4 bases, with 9 bases between the two germline ends. CDR1 and CDR2 from the germline V gene are MDHEN and SYDVKM. This clonotype originated in a woman under 30 in good health and CMV-seropositive. This chain connects TRBV28 to TRBJ1-3; TRBD1 might be the D (6 bases). Sequencing was carried out using PBMCs. The CDR3 DNA sequence: TGTGCCAGCAGTGGGGGCGTCGGAAACACCATATATTTT. Translated, it gives CASSGGVGNTIYF.